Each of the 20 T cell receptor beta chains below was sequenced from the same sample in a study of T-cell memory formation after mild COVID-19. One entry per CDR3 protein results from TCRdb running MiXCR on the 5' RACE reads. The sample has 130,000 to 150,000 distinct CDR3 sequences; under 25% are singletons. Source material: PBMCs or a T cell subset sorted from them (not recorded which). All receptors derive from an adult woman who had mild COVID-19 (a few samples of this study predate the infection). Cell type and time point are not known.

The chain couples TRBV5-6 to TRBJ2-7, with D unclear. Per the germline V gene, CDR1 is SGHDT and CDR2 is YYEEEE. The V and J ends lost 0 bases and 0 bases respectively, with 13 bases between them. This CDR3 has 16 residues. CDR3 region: CASSLVLGSLSYEQYF. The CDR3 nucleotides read TGTGCCAGCAGCTTGGTATTAGGCAGTCTCTCCTACGAGCAGTACTTC.

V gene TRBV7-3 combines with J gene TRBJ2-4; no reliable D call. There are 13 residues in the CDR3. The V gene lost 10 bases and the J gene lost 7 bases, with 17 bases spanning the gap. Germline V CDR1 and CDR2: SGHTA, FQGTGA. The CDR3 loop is CATTFGHSNIQYF. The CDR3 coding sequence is TGTGCCACCACATTTGGTCATTCGAACATTCAGTACTTC.

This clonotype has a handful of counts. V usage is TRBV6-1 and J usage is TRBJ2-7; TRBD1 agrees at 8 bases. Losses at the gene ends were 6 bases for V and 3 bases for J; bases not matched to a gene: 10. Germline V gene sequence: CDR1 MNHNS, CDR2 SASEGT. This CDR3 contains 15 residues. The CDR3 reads CASRSPGTGDYEQYF. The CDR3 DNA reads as TGTGCCAGCAGGTCACCCGGGACAGGCGACTACGAGCAGTACTTC.

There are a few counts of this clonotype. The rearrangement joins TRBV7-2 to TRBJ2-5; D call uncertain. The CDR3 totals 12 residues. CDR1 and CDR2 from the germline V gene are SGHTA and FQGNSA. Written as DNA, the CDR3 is TGTGCGGGTGCGACCCTACGGGAGACCCAGTACTTC. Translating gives CAGATLRETQYF.

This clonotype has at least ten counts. CDR3 in DNA: TGTGCCAGCAGCTTAGAGGCGGGAGCGGCTTACGAGCAGTACTTC. It encodes CASSLEAGAAYEQYF. The chain has TRBV7-2 and TRBJ2-7; TRBD2 matches at 7 bases. CDR1 and CDR2 (germline): SGHTA, FQGNSA. The CDR3 sequence is 15 residues long. The junction had 7 bases not matched to a gene; V was cut back by 1 base and J by 4 bases.

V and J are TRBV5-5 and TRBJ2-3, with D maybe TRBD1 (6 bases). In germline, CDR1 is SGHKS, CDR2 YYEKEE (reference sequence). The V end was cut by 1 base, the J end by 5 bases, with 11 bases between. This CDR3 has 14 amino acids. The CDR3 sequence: CASSLSGVEDTQYF. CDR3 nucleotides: TGTGCCAGCAGCTTGTCAGGGGTTGAAGATACGCAGTATTTT.

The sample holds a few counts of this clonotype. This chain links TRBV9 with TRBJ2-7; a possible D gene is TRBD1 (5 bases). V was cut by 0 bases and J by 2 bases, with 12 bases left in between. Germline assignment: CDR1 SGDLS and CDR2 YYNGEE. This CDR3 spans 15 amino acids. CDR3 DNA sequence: TGTGCCAGCAGCGTAGGCGCAGGGTGGACCTACGAGCAGTACTTC. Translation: CASSVGAGWTYEQYF.

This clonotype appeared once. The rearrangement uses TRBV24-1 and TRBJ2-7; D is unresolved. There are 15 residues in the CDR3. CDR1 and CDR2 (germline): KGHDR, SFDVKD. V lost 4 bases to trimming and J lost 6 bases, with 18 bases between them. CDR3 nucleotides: TGTGCCACCAGTGACCCCGTTTACAGTCCCCTCGAGCAGTACTTC. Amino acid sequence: CATSDPVYSPLEQYF.

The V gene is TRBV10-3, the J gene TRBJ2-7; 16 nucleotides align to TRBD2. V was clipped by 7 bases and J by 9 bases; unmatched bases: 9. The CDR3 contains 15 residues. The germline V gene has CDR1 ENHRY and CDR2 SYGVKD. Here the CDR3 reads CAIKVGLAGGPPQYF. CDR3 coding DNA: TGTGCCATCAAGGTGGGACTAGCGGGAGGGCCTCCGCAGTACTTC.

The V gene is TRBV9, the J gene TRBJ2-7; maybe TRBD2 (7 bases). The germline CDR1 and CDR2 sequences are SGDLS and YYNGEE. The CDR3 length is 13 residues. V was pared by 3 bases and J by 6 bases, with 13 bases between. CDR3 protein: CASSAGGGGEQYF. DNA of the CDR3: TGTGCCAGCAGCGCCGGCGGGGGCGGCGAGCAGTACTTC.

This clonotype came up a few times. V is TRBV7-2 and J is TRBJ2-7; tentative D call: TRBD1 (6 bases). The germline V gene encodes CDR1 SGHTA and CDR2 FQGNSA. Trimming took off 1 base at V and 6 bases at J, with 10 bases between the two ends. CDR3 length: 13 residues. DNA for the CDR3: TGTGCCAGCAGCTTAGAGGGGGTAGGCGAGCAGTACTTC. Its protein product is CASSLEGVGEQYF.

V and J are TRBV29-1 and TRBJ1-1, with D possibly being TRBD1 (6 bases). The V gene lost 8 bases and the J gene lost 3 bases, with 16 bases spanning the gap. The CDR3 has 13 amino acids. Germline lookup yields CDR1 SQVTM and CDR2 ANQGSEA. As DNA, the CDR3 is TGCAGCTCCTCACGGGACACCTACACTGAAGCTTTCTTT. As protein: CSSSRDTYTEAFF.

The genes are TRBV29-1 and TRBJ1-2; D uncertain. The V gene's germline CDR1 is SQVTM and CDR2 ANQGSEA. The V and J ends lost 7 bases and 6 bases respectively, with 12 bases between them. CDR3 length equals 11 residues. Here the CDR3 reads CSGGGRDGYTF. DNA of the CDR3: TGCAGCGGTGGAGGTCGGGATGGCTACACCTTC. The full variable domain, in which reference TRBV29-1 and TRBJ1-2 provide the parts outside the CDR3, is SAVISQKPSRDICQRGTSLTIQCQVDSQVTMMFWYRQQPGQSLTLIATANQGSEATYESGFVIDKFPISRPNLTFSTLTVSNMSPEDSSIYLCSGGGRDGYTFGSGTRLTVV.

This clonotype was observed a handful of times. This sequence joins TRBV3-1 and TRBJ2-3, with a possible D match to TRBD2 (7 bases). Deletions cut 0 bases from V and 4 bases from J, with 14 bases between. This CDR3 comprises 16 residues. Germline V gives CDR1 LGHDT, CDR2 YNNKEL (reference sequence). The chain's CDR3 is CASSQDWGGIADTQYF. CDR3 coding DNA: TGTGCCAGCAGCCAAGATTGGGGGGGCATCGCAGATACGCAGTATTTT.

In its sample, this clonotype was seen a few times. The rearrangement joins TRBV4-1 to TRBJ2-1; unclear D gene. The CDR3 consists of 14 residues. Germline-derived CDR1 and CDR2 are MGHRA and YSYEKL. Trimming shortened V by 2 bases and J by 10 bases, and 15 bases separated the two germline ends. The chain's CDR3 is CASSQPRRTWEQFF. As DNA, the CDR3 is TGCGCCAGCAGCCAACCCCGCCGTACGTGGGAGCAGTTCTTC.

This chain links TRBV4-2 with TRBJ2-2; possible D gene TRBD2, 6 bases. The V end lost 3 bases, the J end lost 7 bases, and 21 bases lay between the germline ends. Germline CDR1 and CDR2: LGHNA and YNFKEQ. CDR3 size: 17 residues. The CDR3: CASSQVGGADSVGELFF. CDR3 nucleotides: TGTGCCAGCAGCCAGGTGGGGGGAGCCGATTCAGTCGGGGAGCTGTTTTTT.

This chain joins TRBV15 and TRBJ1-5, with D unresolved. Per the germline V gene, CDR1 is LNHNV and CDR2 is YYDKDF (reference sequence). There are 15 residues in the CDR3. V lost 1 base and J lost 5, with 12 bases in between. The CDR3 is CATSRAPARDQPQHF. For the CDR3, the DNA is TGTGCCACCAGCAGAGCTCCAGCACGGGATCAGCCCCAGCATTTT.

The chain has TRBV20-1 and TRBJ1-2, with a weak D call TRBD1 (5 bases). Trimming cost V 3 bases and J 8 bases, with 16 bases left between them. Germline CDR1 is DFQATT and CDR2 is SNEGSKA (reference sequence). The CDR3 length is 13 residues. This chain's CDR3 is CSASDGGISGYTF. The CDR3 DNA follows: TGCAGTGCTAGCGACGGGGGTATTTCGGGCTACACCTTC.

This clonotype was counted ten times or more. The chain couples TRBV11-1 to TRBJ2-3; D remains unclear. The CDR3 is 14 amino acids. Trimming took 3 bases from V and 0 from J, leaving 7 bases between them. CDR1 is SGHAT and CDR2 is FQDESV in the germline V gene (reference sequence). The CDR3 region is CASSFRSSTDTQYF. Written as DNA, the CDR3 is TGTGCCAGCAGCTTTCGATCGAGCACAGATACGCAGTATTTT.

The CDR3 sequence is CASSQDGQRFSYNEQFF. DNA of the CDR3: TGCGCCAGCAGCCAAGATGGGCAGCGGTTCTCCTACAATGAGCAGTTCTTC. V and J are TRBV4-1 and TRBJ2-1; the D gene is possibly TRBD2 (5 bases). With 0 bases removed from V and 0 bases from J, the gap between germline ends came to 12 bases. Germline V CDR1 and CDR2: MGHRA, YSYEKL. The CDR3 is 17 residues long.